Below, 17 T cell receptor beta chains from the same sample are listed, as sequenced in a study of T cells in Graves' hyperthyroidism and ophthalmopathy. RNA transcripts provided the source from which TCR beta CDR3 regions were amplified. Researchers ran a first-round RT-PCR on the TCR CDR3 using the HTBI primer set. Each CDR3 protein is one row after TCRdb ran MiXCR on the multiplex PCR reads. Among approximately 330,000 distinct CDR3 sequences listed, about 13% were seen once. The sequencing input was blood. The receptors here all came from a middle-aged woman with Graves' ophthalmopathy.

The gene calls are TRBV14 and TRBJ2-2; D unresolved. V lost 4 bases and J 3 bases, leaving 9 bases between the germline ends. Germline CDR1 is SGHDN and CDR2 is FVKESK. The CDR3 has 14 amino acids. The CDR3 here is CASSPDIHTGELFF. Here the CDR3 DNA reads TGTGCCAGCAGCCCAGACATCCACACCGGGGAGCTGTTTTTT.

At least ten counts were recorded for this clonotype. The V gene is TRBV5-6, the J gene TRBJ2-3; tentatively, D is TRBD1 (5 bases). Germline CDR1 SGHDT, CDR2 YYEEEE. The CDR3 length is 14 residues. Trimming removed 4 bases from V and 3 bases from J, with 12 bases in between. CDR3 DNA: TGTGCCAGCAGCAAAGGGGCAGGGACAGATACGCAGTATTTT. Amino acid sequence: CASSKGAGTDTQYF.

There are many counts of this clonotype. The gene calls are TRBV12-3 or TRBV12-4 and TRBJ2-6; 7 bases fit TRBD1. Trimming removed 3 bases from V and 1 base from J; junction bases left unmatched: 6. The CDR3 contains 17 residues. The CDR3 here is CASSFRGQVSGANVLTF. CDR3 DNA sequence: TGTGCCAGCAGTTTTCGCGGACAGGTTTCTGGGGCCAACGTCCTGACTTTC.

This clonotype has more than one count but fewer than ten. This rearrangement joins TRBV10-3 to TRBJ1-6; D unresolved. The CDR3 has 15 residues. Germline-derived CDR1 and CDR2 are ENHRY and SYGVKD. V dropped 10 bases and J dropped 5 bases, with 18 bases sitting between them. The CDR3 nucleotides read TGTGCCACCCGGACCACCCGGCTGGATAATTCACCCCTCCACTTT. Protein sequence: CATRTTRLDNSPLHF.

The chain couples TRBV2 to TRBJ1-1; D is uncertain. The CDR3 sequence is 14 residues long. Germline lookup yields CDR1 SNHLY and CDR2 FYNNEI. The V end was cut by 6 bases, the J end by 2 bases, with 13 bases between. The CDR3 is CASRKESANTEAFF. CDR3 sequence (DNA): TGTGCCAGCAGAAAGGAGTCGGCCAACACTGAAGCTTTCTTT.

This clonotype was recorded at least ten times. CDR3 amino acids: CSASPKGLARGYEQFF. In DNA form, the CDR3 reads TGCAGTGCTAGCCCGAAGGGACTAGCGCGCGGGTATGAGCAGTTCTTC. The gene calls are TRBV20-1 and TRBJ2-1, with TRBD2 identical over 10 bases. The CDR3 spans 16 residues. The V gene end was trimmed by 3 bases and the J gene end by 8 bases; junction bases not matched to a gene: 13. CDR1 is DFQATT, CDR2 SNEGSKA, per germline (reference sequence).

This clonotype was seen repeatedly, ten times or more. V and J are TRBV27 and TRBJ1-6; D not certain. The CDR3 is made up of 13 amino acids. CDR1 MNHEY and CDR2 SMNVEV come from the germline V gene (reference sequence). The V gene lost 3 bases and the J gene lost 9 bases, with 9 bases spanning the gap. CDR3 coding DNA: TGTGCCAGCAGTTTCGGAACGATTTCACCCCTCCACTTT. It translates to CASSFGTISPLHF.

This clonotype appeared many times. The chain carries TRBV20-1 and TRBJ2-1; TRBD2 matches 13 bases. This CDR3 comprises 15 residues. J lost 10 bases, V lost 1 base, and 7 bases had no gene match. Germline V lookup: CDR1 DFQATT, CDR2 SNEGSKA (reference sequence). The CDR3: CSARGTSGGRGEQFF. The CDR3 nucleotides read TGCAGTGCTAGAGGGACTAGCGGGGGTCGTGGAGAGCAGTTCTTC.

The sample holds many counts of this clonotype. The CDR3 region is CASSEGRRRVGNYGYTF. The CDR3 DNA reads TGTGCCAGCAGTGAGGGAAGGAGACGGGTGGGGAACTATGGCTACACCTTC. V and J are TRBV25-1 and TRBJ1-2, with unresolved D. V was cut by 3 bases and J by 2 bases, with 19 bases left in between. CDR1 MGHDK and CDR2 SYGVNS come from the germline V gene. This CDR3 is 17 amino acids long.

The chain links TRBV5-6 to TRBJ2-3; 10 nucleotides line up with TRBD1. The CDR3 length is 19 residues. Germline assignment: CDR1 SGHDT and CDR2 YYEEEE. J lost 1 base, V lost 2 bases, and 13 bases had no gene match. In nucleotides, the CDR3 is TGTGCCAGCAGCTTCCTACCGGGACAGGGGATTTCGCGCACAGATACGCAGTATTTT. It translates to CASSFLPGQGISRTDTQYF.

This clonotype occurred many times. The chain is built from TRBV11-2 and TRBJ1-2, with D perhaps matching TRBD1 (6 bases). The CDR3 runs to 13 residues. The germline CDR1 and CDR2 sequences are SGHAT and FQNNGV. V shed 5 bases and J shed 8 bases, with 15 bases lying between them. CDR3 coding DNA: TGTGCCAGCAGCCTACAGGGAGCCTCCGGCTACACCTTC. Encoded protein: CASSLQGASGYTF. Variable domain in full (rest from reference TRBV11-2 and TRBJ1-2): EAGVAQSPRYKIIEKRQSVAFWCNPISGHATLYWYQQILGQGPKLLIQFQNNGVVDDSQLPKDRFSAERLKGVDSTLKIQPAKLEDSAVYLCASSLQGASGYTFGSGTRLTVV.

Ten or more counts support this clonotype. The chain is built from TRBV10-3 and TRBJ1-1, with 7 nucleotides matching TRBD1. Germline CDR1 ENHRY, CDR2 SYGVKD. The CDR3 has 13 residues. Trimming at V came to 7 bases and at J to 11 bases, leaving 13 bases not matched to a gene. CDR3 nucleotides: TGTGCCATCAATAATGACAGGGATGTTACCGCTTTCTTT. Translating it yields CAINNDRDVTAFF.

This clonotype came up a few times. This chain's CDR3 is CASNAWDRTNYGYTF. CDR3 in DNA: TGTGCCAGCAATGCGTGGGACAGGACAAACTATGGCTACACCTTC. V gene TRBV6-1 combines with J gene TRBJ1-2, with 8 positions matching TRBD1. V dropped 7 bases and J dropped 2; count of bases not matched to a gene: 9. The V gene's germline CDR1 is MNHNS and CDR2 SASEGT. This CDR3 is built from 15 residues.

The V gene is TRBV5-1, the J gene TRBJ2-5, with D maybe TRBD1 (5 bases). The germline V and J ends were trimmed by 3 bases and 2 bases, with 14 bases remaining between them. The CDR3 consists of 15 residues. Germline CDR1 SGHRS, CDR2 YFSETQ. In nucleotides, the CDR3 is TGCGCCAGCAGCTCCCAGGGAAGTTATCAAGAGACCCAGTACTTC. This codes for CASSSQGSYQETQYF.

This chain connects TRBV3-1 to TRBJ1-5; D gene ambiguous. The V and J ends lost 4 bases and 2 bases respectively, with 12 bases between them. The CDR3 runs 15 residues. Germline lookup yields CDR1 LGHDT and CDR2 YNNKEL (reference sequence). The CDR3 DNA reads as TGTGCCAGCAGCCTCAACACCGATCGCAATCAGCCCCAGCATTTT. Protein product: CASSLNTDRNQPQHF.

This clonotype was picked up many times. The chain is built from TRBV12-5 and TRBJ2-7; 9 bases line up with TRBD2. The CDR3 totals 14 residues. CDR1 and CDR2 (germline): LGHNT, FRNRAP. V was clipped by 2 bases and J by 4 bases; unmatched bases: 3. CDR3 DNA sequence: TGTGCTAGTGGTTTGAGCGGGGGGAGTTACGAGCAGTACTTC. As protein: CASGLSGGSYEQYF.

This clonotype appeared many times. The rearrangement uses TRBV11-2 and TRBJ1-1; perhaps TRBD1 as D (6 bases). The CDR3 is made up of 15 amino acids. Germline assignment: CDR1 SGHAT and CDR2 FQNNGV. The ends were cut back, 5 bases at V and 1 base at J, with 14 bases in the middle. The CDR3 here is CASSQSGQSNTEAFF. DNA for the CDR3: TGTGCCAGCAGCCAGTCAGGACAGTCGAACACTGAAGCTTTCTTT.